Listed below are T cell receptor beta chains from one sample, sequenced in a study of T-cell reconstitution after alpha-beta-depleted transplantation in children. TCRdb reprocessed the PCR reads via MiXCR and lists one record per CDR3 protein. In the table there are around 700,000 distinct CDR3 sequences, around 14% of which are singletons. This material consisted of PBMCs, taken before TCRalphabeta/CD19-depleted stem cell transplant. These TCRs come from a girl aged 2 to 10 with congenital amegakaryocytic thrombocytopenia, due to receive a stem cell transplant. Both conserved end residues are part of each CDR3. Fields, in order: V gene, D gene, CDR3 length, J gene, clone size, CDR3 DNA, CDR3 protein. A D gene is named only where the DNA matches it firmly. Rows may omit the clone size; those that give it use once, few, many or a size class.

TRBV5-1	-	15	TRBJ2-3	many	TGCGCCAGCAGCTTGGGGACTCAACGCACAGATACGCAGTATTTT	CASSLGTQRTDTQYF
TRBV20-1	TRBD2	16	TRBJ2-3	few	TGCAGTGCTAGAAACGGAGCGGGAGGGCTGGAAGATACGCAGTATTTT	CSARNGAGGLEDTQYF
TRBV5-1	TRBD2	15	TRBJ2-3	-	TGCGCCAGCAGCCTTAGCGGGAAACCCACAGATACGCAGTATTTT	CASSLSGKPTDTQYF
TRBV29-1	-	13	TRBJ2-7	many	TGCAGCGTTGCCGGGAGAAGCAACTACGAGCAGTACTTC	CSVAGRSNYEQYF
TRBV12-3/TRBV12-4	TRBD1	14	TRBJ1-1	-	TGTGCCAGCAGGCTGGCAGGGGGCGGAACTGAAGCTTTCTTT	CASRLAGGGTEAFF
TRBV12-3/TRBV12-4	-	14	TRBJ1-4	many	TGTGCCAGCAGGTCAAGCTCAACTAATGAAAAACTGTTTTTT	CASRSSSTNEKLFF
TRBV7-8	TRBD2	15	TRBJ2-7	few	TGTGCCAGCAGCTTAGCTCCTGGAGCGGGACGCGAGCAGTACTTC	CASSLAPGAGREQYF
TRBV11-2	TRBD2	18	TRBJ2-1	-	TGTGCCAGCAGCTCCGTAACCCAAAGCGGGAGGGCCTACAATGAGCAGTTCTTC	CASSSVTQSGRAYNEQFF
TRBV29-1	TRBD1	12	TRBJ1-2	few	TGCAGCGCCTCGGGACAGAACTATGGCTACACCTTC	CSASGQNYGYTF
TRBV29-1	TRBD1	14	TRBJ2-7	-	TGCAGCGTTGAAGCCCGGGACAGGGCCTACGAGCAGTACTTC	CSVEARDRAYEQYF
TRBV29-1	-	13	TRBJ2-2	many	TGCAGCGTTGAGAGAACGGACACCGGGGAGCTGTTTTTT	CSVERTDTGELFF
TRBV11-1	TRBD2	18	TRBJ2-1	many	TGTGCCAGCAGCCTCGGGTCGTCCGGGAGGTTAAATGACAATGAGCAGTTCTTC	CASSLGSSGRLNDNEQFF
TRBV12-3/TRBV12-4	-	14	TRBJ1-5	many	TGTGCCAGCAGTTTAGAGGGAGCCAATCAGCCCCAGCATTTT	CASSLEGANQPQHF
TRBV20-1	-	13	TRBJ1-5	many	TGCAGTGCTAGACCCCTATCGGATCAGCCCCAGCATTTT	CSARPLSDQPQHF
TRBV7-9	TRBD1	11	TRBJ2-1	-	TGTGCCAGCAGCCTCCGGGACAGGGATGTCTTC	CASSLRDRDVF
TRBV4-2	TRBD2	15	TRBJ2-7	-	TGTGCCAGCAGCCCCGGACTAGCGGTAACCTACGAGCAGTACTTC	CASSPGLAVTYEQYF
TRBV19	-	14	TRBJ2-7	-	TGTGCCAGTTCCTCAGGCCTAGCCTCCTACGAGCAGTACTTC	CASSSGLASYEQYF
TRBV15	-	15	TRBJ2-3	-	TGTGCCACCAGCAGAGTTGCCGAGGGCACAGATACGCAGTATTTT	CATSRVAEGTDTQYF
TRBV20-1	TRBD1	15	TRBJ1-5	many	TGCAGTGCTAGAGACCGGGACAGGGATTATCAGCCCCAGCATTTT	CSARDRDRDYQPQHF
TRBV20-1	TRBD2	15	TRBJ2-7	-	TGCAGTGCTAGACCGGGACTAGCGGGAAGGTACGAGCAGTACTTC	CSARPGLAGRYEQYF
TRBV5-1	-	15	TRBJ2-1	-	TGCGCCAGCAGCTTGGGTCGGCGACCCTACAATGAGCAGTTCTTC	CASSLGRRPYNEQFF
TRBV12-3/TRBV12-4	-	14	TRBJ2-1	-	TGTGCCAGCACCCTAAAGGACCTCTACAATGAGCAGTTCTTC	CASTLKDLYNEQFF
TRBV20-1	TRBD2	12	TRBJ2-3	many	TGCAGTGGCAGCGGGAGGGCAGATACGCAGTATTTT	CSGSGRADTQYF
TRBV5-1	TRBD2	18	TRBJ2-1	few	TGCGCCAGCAGCACCATACCGGGACTAGCGGCCCCGGGCAATGAGCAGTTCTTC	CASSTIPGLAAPGNEQFF
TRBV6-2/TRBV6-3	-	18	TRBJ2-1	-	TGTGCCAGCAGTTACTCGATGAGCCGTCGCGGGAAGAAGAATGAGCAGTTCTTC	CASSYSMSRRGKKNEQFF
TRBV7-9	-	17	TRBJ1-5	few	TGTGCCAGCAGCTTAGATCAGGTGGGGCTGAGCAATCAGCCCCAGCATTTT	CASSLDQVGLSNQPQHF
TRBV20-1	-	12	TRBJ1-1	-	TGCAGTGCTAGAGGGGGGATCACTGAAGCTTTCTTT	CSARGGITEAFF
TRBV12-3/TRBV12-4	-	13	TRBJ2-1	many	TGTGCCAGCAGGGTGGTAATGGGTAATGAGCAGTTCTTC	CASRVVMGNEQFF
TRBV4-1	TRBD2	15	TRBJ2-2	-	TGCGCCAGCAGCCAAGCTAGCGGGGACACCGGGGAGCTGTTTTTT	CASSQASGDTGELFF
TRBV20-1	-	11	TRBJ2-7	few	TGCAGGAGGGGAGCGCCCTACGAGCAGTACTTC	CRRGAPYEQYF
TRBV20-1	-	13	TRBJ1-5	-	TGCAGTGCTAGAGTGGCAGACAATCAGCCCCAGCATTTT	CSARVADNQPQHF
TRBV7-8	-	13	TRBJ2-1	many	TGTGCCAGCAGCTTAGAGCGGACCCTTGAGCAGTTCTTC	CASSLERTLEQFF
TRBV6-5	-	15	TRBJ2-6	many	TGTGCCAGCAGCAAGAACCCCACTGGGGCCAACGTCCTGACTTTC	CASSKNPTGANVLTF
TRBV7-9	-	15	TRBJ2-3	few	TGTGCCAGCAGCTTTAGCCGGGACTTTGCAGATACGCAGTATTTT	CASSFSRDFADTQYF
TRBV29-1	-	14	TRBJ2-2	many	TGCAGCGTTGCAGAGGTGGGGAGGACCGGGGAGCTGTTTTTT	CSVAEVGRTGELFF
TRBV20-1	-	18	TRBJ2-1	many	TGCAGTGCTAGAGTACCCCCCCAGGACATATGGGTAGTTAATGAGCAGTTCTTC	CSARVPPQDIWVVNEQFF
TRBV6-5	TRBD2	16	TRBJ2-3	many	TGTGCCAGCAGTTACTCTGGACTAGCGGGAGATGGGACGCAGTATTTT	CASSYSGLAGDGTQYF